The clone carrying this TCR beta chain was recorded only once. Antigen: not known. Germline CDR1 MDHEN, CDR2 SYDVKM. This CDR3 has 17 amino acids. The V segment lost 5 bases and the J segment 0 bases; nucleotides outside the gene matches: 8. The sample originates from a study of cytomegalovirus exposure and HLA in healthy donors. Healthy individuals who donated bone marrow served as the donors. The PCR contained 60 Vbeta and 13 Jbeta primers. The method was immunoSEQ multiplex PCR; TCRdb's version includes in-frame clones alone and lacks a portion of them. This sample yields around 120,000 clones, of which roughly 80% are seen a single time; 25% to 35% belongs to the top ten. Regarding the study as a whole: Excluded were some V segments that proved indistinguishable, including TRBV6-2 and TRBV6-3. Through in vitro validation, three CMV-associated chains were shown to be specific for CMV antigens. In presence/absence analyses, roughly uniform sequencing depth across donors was assumed.

This TCR was sampled from a man in his sixties in good health and CMV-seropositive. The rearrangement joins TRBV28 to TRBJ2-3; 10 positions match TRBD2. Sequencing was performed on PBMCs. CDR3 coding DNA: TGTGCCAGCAGTCTCCCCCTACTAGCGGGGAGCACAGATACGCAGTATTTT. Its protein is CASSLPLLAGSTDTQYF. Combining the CDR3 with reference TRBV28 and TRBJ2-3 gives the whole variable domain DVKVTQSSRYLVKRTGEKVFLECVQDMDHENMFWYRQDPGLGLRLIYFSYDVKMKEKGDIPEGYSVSREKKERFSLILESASTNQTSMYLCASSLPLLAGSTDTQYFGPGTRLTVL.